A selection of T cell receptor beta chains follows, all from one sample in a study of siplizumab effects on memory and regulatory T cells. The protocol was immunoSEQ multiplex PCR, while the TCRdb copy is restricted to in-frame clones and leaves out a portion. The table lists nearly 85,000 clones, 87% of them singletons. Sequences were obtained from Tregs sorted from blood. These receptors were collected from a human donor in good health. Both conserved end residues are part of each CDR3. The D gene is left open where the match is weak. Some rows mark clone size as missing; the rest say once, few, many or name a class of expanded clone.

once	TRBJ2-3	TRBD2	TRBV7-9	CASSLVSSGFTDTQYF	TGTGCCAGCAGCTTAGTCTCTAGCGGTTTCACAGATACGCAGTATTTT
NA	TRBJ1-2	NA	TRBV6-5	CASSKGRSYGYTF	TGTGCCAGCAGTAAAGGACGGTCCTATGGCTACACCTTC
NA	TRBJ1-2	TRBD1	TRBV4-1	CASSLDLTGGYGYTF	TGCGCCAGCAGCCTGGACTTGACAGGGGGTTATGGCTACACCTTC
NA	TRBJ2-7	NA	TRBV20-1	CSATSRREQYF	TGCAGTGCTACTAGCCGACGCGAGCAGTACTTC
NA	TRBJ1-4	TRBD1	TRBV4-1	CASSPTPRGQNEKLFF	TGCGCCAGCAGCCCAACCCCGCGGGGACAGAATGAAAAACTGTTTTTT
NA	TRBJ2-2	TRBD2	TRBV10-3	CAISRAGGTGELFF	TGTGCCATCAGCCGAGCGGGGGGCACCGGGGAGCTGTTTTTT
NA	TRBJ1-1	NA	TRBV28	CASRPPRNTEAFF	TGTGCCAGCAGACCCCCAAGGAACACTGAAGCTTTCTTT
NA	TRBJ2-1	NA	TRBV7-3	CASSLLGYNEQFF	TGTGCCAGCAGCTTATTAGGATACAATGAGCAGTTCTTC
NA	TRBJ2-2	NA	TRBV15	CATSPPGHRGGELFF	TGTGCCACCAGCCCCCCGGGACATAGGGGCGGGGAGCTGTTTTTT
NA	TRBJ2-7	TRBD2	TRBV4-2	CASSQEASGGYSSYEQYF	TGTGCCAGCAGCCAAGAGGCCAGCGGGGGCTACAGCTCCTACGAGCAGTACTTC
NA	TRBJ2-4	TRBD2	TRBV5-6	CASSPRTSGDGNIQYF	TGTGCCAGCAGCCCTCGGACTAGCGGGGACGGAAACATTCAGTACTTC
NA	TRBJ2-3	NA	TRBV9	CASSVAGGSSTDTQYF	TGTGCCAGCAGCGTAGCCGGAGGTTCTAGCACAGATACGCAGTATTTT
NA	TRBJ1-1	NA	TRBV4-3	CASSQEIGRSTEAFF	TGCGCCAGCAGCCAAGAGATAGGGAGAAGTACTGAAGCTTTCTTT
NA	TRBJ1-2	NA	TRBV18	CASSPQGAGYTF	TGTGCCAGCTCACCACAGGGAGCTGGCTACACCTTC
NA	TRBJ2-7	NA	TRBV7-9	CASSSYTGSEQYF	TGTGCCAGCAGCTCATACACAGGATCCGAGCAGTACTTC
NA	TRBJ1-1	NA	TRBV29-1	CSVGTAYGSWAIPEAFF	TGCAGCGTTGGGACAGCTTATGGGTCATGGGCCATCCCTGAAGCTTTCTTT
NA	TRBJ1-6	TRBD1	TRBV2	CASSGVDRVGSPLHF	TGTGCCAGCAGTGGGGTAGACAGGGTCGGATCACCCCTCCACTTT
NA	TRBJ2-3	TRBD2	TRBV4-3	CASSRDRAGGTDTQYF	TGCGCCAGCAGCCGAGACCGAGCGGGGGGCACAGATACGCAGTATTTT
NA	TRBJ1-5	NA	TRBV27	CARVVGGDQPQHF	TGTGCCAGGGTGGTGGGGGGGGATCAGCCCCAGCATTTT
NA	TRBJ2-1	TRBD2	TRBV7-9	CASSRETSGRHNEQFF	TGTGCCAGCAGCCGCGAGACTAGCGGGCGACACAATGAGCAGTTCTTC
NA	TRBJ2-3	NA	TRBV5-4	CASSLGAGIGTDTQYF	TGTGCCAGCAGCTTGGGCGCGGGTATTGGCACAGATACGCAGTATTTT
once	TRBJ1-6	NA	TRBV5-1	CASSLGQNNSPLHF	TGCGCCAGCAGCTTGGGGCAGAATAATTCACCCCTCCACTTT
NA	TRBJ1-2	NA	TRBV6-1	CASSGALGGYTF	TGTGCCAGCAGTGGCGCTTTGGGGGGCTACACCTTC
NA	TRBJ1-1	TRBD1	TRBV5-1	CASSLVGTGVFTEAFF	TGCGCCAGCAGCTTGGTTGGGACAGGGGTTTTCACTGAAGCTTTCTTT
NA	TRBJ2-7	TRBD1	TRBV11-1	CASSRVDRAYEQYF	TGTGCCAGCAGCCGGGTGGACAGGGCCTACGAGCAGTACTTC
NA	TRBJ1-1	NA	TRBV25-1	CASSEVGGRTEAFF	TGTGCCAGCAGTGAGGTGGGGGGCCGGACTGAAGCTTTCTTT
NA	TRBJ1-5	NA	TRBV6-1	CASSTDSWRNQPQHF	TGTGCCAGCAGTACGGATTCCTGGCGCAATCAGCCCCAGCATTTT
NA	TRBJ1-2	NA	TRBV7-2	CASSFTGKVYGYTF	TGTGCCAGCAGCTTTACAGGAAAGGTCTATGGCTACACCTTC
NA	TRBJ1-2	TRBD1	TRBV6-5	CASSYSGTGRHGYTF	TGTGCCAGCAGTTACTCGGGGACAGGGAGGCATGGCTACACCTTC
NA	TRBJ1-3	NA	TRBV28	CASIPTGFSGNTIYF	TGTGCCAGCATTCCTACAGGGTTCTCTGGAAACACCATATATTTT
NA	TRBJ1-2	NA	TRBV29-1	CSALLRGYGYTF	TGCAGCGCTCTCCTCAGGGGCTATGGCTACACCTTC
NA	TRBJ1-2	NA	TRBV5-5	CASSPNDGGYGYTF	TGTGCCAGCAGTCCTAACGACGGGGGCTATGGCTACACCTTC
NA	TRBJ2-7	TRBD2	TRBV12-5	CASGKGTSGSSYEQYF	TGTGCTAGTGGCAAAGGGACTAGCGGTAGCTCCTACGAGCAGTACTTC
NA	TRBJ2-5	TRBD2	TRBV10-1	CASSEGLGGQETQYF	TGCGCCAGCAGTGAGGGTCTGGGAGGGCAAGAGACCCAGTACTTC
once	TRBJ1-2	NA	TRBV7-2	CASSLGSGTLSYGYTF	TGTGCCAGCAGCTTAGGATCAGGGACCTTGAGCTATGGCTACACCTTC
few	TRBJ2-3	NA	TRBV6-5	CASSMQTGTDTQYF	TGTGCCAGCAGCATGCAGACCGGCACAGATACGCAGTATTTT
NA	TRBJ1-5	NA	TRBV6-5	CASSPRDYSNQPQHF	TGTGCCAGCAGTCCGAGGGATTATAGCAATCAGCCCCAGCATTTT
NA	TRBJ1-1	TRBD1	TRBV27	CASSLINRGAEAFF	TGTGCCAGCAGTTTAATAAACAGGGGGGCTGAAGCTTTCTTT
once	TRBJ1-2	NA	TRBV9	CASSVEGSGYTF	TGTGCCAGCAGCGTAGAAGGATCTGGCTACACCTTC
once	TRBJ2-7	NA	TRBV28	CASSFPNRGLNYEQYF	TGTGCCAGCAGTTTCCCCAATCGGGGACTTAATTACGAGCAGTACTTC